These T cell receptor beta chains were read from a single sample in a study of shared clonotypes between healthy human individuals. The repertoire was sequenced with immunoSEQ multiplex PCR; TCRdb's copy has only in-frame clones and lacks some. The sample lists approximately 2.1 million clones, just over 90% occurring once. Sequencing was done on a sample of naive CD4+ T cells from PBMCs. The receptor source for this set is a man between 18 and 35 years old in good health. Some clones in this sample may be carry-over from other donors' samples. Both conserved end residues are part of each CDR3. The D gene is left open where the match is weak.

>TRBJ2-7|.|TRBV19
TGTGCCAGTAGTCTGGCAGTCCTCTACGAGCAGTACTTC
CASSLAVLYEQYF
>TRBJ1-1|.|TRBV5-5
TGTGCCAGCAGTCCCTCGGCCGGGCGAACTGAAGCTTTCTTT
CASSPSAGRTEAFF
>TRBJ2-2|TRBD2|TRBV28
TGTGCCAGCAGATTGTTAACTAGCGGGAGAATTCGGAACACCGGGGAGCTGTTTTTT
CASRLLTSGRIRNTGELFF
>TRBJ2-1|TRBD2|TRBV27
TGTGCCAGCAGTTTTAGCGGGAGCCCCTACAATGAGCAGTTCTTC
CASSFSGSPYNEQFF
>TRBJ2-1|.|TRBV5-1
TGCGCCAGCAGCTTGGGCCAGACCTCCTACAATGAGCAGTTCTTC
CASSLGQTSYNEQFF
>TRBJ2-3|.|TRBV15
TGTGCCACCAGCAGAGGAGGAAAGGCTAAAGATACGCAGTATTTT
CATSRGGKAKDTQYF
>TRBJ2-1|TRBD2|TRBV9
TGTGCCAGCAGCGTTAGCGGGAGTGGGTACAATGAGCAGTTCTTC
CASSVSGSGYNEQFF
>TRBJ2-7|.|TRBV28
TGTGCCAGCGTCGCCGGACCCGTTCACGAGCAGTACTTC
CASVAGPVHEQYF
>TRBJ2-5|.|TRBV7-2
TGTGCCAGCAGCTTATTAAGGGAGACCCAGTACTTC
CASSLLRETQYF
>TRBJ2-7|.|TRBV28
TGTGCCAGCAGACCTCCCTTGAGCGAGCAGTACTTC
CASRPPLSEQYF